This T cell receptor (beta chain) was sequenced during a study of cytomegalovirus exposure and HLA in healthy donors. Study-level points and caveats: Previous analysis showed most TCR beta V segments were productive about 90% or about 30% of the time.

With respect to this clone: Its target is unknown.

Use of 60 Vbeta and 13 Jbeta primers characterized the PCR. The method was immunoSEQ multiplex PCR; TCRdb's version includes in-frame clones alone and lacks a portion of them. The data contain around 120,000 clones, 70% of them seen just once; the ten biggest clones take up 9.5% to 13%. Trimming pared 1 base from V and 4 bases from J, leaving 12 bases between. Germline values: CDR1 SEHNR, CDR2 FQNEAQ (reference sequence). The length of the CDR3 is 15 residues. V and J are TRBV7-9 and TRBJ2-3, with a possible D match to TRBD2 (5 bases). The sequence came from a man in his forties or fifties in good health and CMV-seropositive. The specimen was PBMCs. CDR3 residues: CASSLVGVGPDTQYF. CDR3 in DNA: TGTGCCAGCAGCTTAGTCGGGGTTGGTCCAGATACGCAGTATTTT.